A selection of T cell receptor beta chains follows, all from one sample in a study of CD8+ T cells in alopecia areata. TCRdb's table, derived via immunoSEQ multiplex PCR, lists solely in-frame clones and lacks some. This sample carries some 190,000 clones, under 70% of them seen once, and the ten largest clones take 0.95% to 1.5%. The material sequenced was CD4+ T cells sorted from blood, taken at approximately week 44, from a patient treated with tofacitinib. The receptors shown here come from a human donor with alopecia areata. Both conserved end residues are part of each CDR3. Fields, in order: clone size, D gene, J gene, V gene, CDR3 protein, CDR3 DNA. D genes are given only for firm matches. A row's size may be missing; if present it is once, few, many or a size class.

.,TRBD1,TRBJ2-7,TRBV5-1,CASSRDRDSYEQYF,TGCGCCAGCAGCCGGGACAGAGACTCCTACGAGCAGTACTTC
.,.,TRBJ1-2,TRBV29-1,CSVVGAYGYTF,TGCAGCGTTGTAGGGGCCTATGGCTACACCTTC
.,.,TRBJ1-1,TRBV29-1,CSVETGLNTEAFF,TGCAGCGTCGAGACAGGCTTGAACACTGAAGCTTTCTTT
.,.,TRBJ2-5,TRBV21-1,CASSPPPTGWETQYF,TGTGCCAGCAGCCCTCCACCGACAGGATGGGAGACCCAGTACTTC
.,.,TRBJ2-6,TRBV30,CAWQSGLSGANVLTF,TGTGCCTGGCAGTCGGGACTCTCGGGGGCCAACGTCCTGACTTTC
.,.,TRBJ1-4,TRBV29-1,CSVVGFLGWGEKLFF,TGCAGCGTTGTTGGATTTTTAGGTTGGGGTGAAAAACTGTTTTTT
.,.,TRBJ2-7,TRBV29-1,CSVEAMRYEQYF,TGCAGCGTTGAAGCGATGCGTTACGAGCAGTACTTC
.,TRBD2,TRBJ2-1,TRBV4-3,CASSQGVRGGGYNEQFF,TGCGCCAGCAGCCAAGGGGTTAGGGGCGGGGGTTACAATGAGCAGTTCTTC
once,.,TRBJ1-1,TRBV2,CASSRTGNTEAFF,TGTGCCAGCAGTAGGACGGGGAACACTGAAGCTTTCTTT
.,.,TRBJ2-3,TRBV11-2,CASSSKGDRADTQYF,TGTGCCAGCAGCTCAAAAGGGGATCGCGCAGATACGCAGTATTTT
.,.,TRBJ2-7,TRBV5-1,CASSPGLLSYEQYF,TGCGCCAGCAGCCCCGGCCTTCTCTCCTACGAGCAGTACTTC
few,.,TRBJ2-6,TRBV5-1,CASSLVGLGTTGANVLTF,TGCGCCAGCAGCTTAGTTGGTCTGGGGACAACTGGGGCCAACGTCCTGACTTTC
once,TRBD1,TRBJ2-7,TRBV4-3,CASSQDRGSYEQYF,TGCGCCAGCAGCCAAGACAGGGGGAGCTACGAGCAGTACTTC
.,.,TRBJ1-1,TRBV5-1,CASSLAGGTRNTEAFF,TGCGCCAGCAGCTTGGCCGGGGGAACGAGGAACACTGAAGCTTTCTTT
.,.,TRBJ2-5,TRBV29-1,CSANREETQYF,TGCAGCGCAAACAGGGAAGAGACCCAGTACTTC
.,TRBD1,TRBJ2-2,TRBV2,CASRARTGTTGELFF,TGTGCCAGCAGAGCCCGGACAGGGACCACCGGGGAGCTGTTTTTT